The T cell receptor beta chain described here comes from a study of CD8+ T cells in alopecia areata. General study points: In lesional scalp, particularly from alopecia totalis/universalis, clonality was higher than in normal scalp. Sequencing of scalp samples also includes resident alphabeta T cells from normal skin. Relative to mice, TCR sharing across patients was less clear, a difference possibly HLA-related.

The CDR3 is 14 amino acids. V shed 5 bases and J shed 3 bases, with 13 bases lying between them. Germline V gene lookup returns CDR1 MDHEN and CDR2 SYDVKM. Reverse transcribed after extraction, RNA yielded cDNA as the sequencing template. The method was immunoSEQ multiplex PCR; TCRdb's version includes in-frame clones alone and lacks a portion of them. The sample lists 93,000 or so clones, 45% to 60% seen once, with about 9% in the top ten. A word on this clone: Its antigen remains unidentified.

This TCR was recovered from a human donor in good health. What was sequenced was CD4+ T cells sorted from blood. This sequence joins TRBV28 and TRBJ1-1; TRBD1 might be the D (5 bases). The CDR3 here is CASSPYDRDTEAFF. The CDR3 DNA reads as TGTGCCAGCAGTCCATACGACAGAGACACTGAAGCTTTCTTT.